This is a list of T cell receptor beta chains from one sample in a study of tumor-infiltrating lymphocytes in primary liver carcinoma. In TCRdb, the multiplex PCR reads were re-called with MiXCR into one record per CDR3 protein. The repertoire includes some 55,000 distinct CDR3 sequences, about three quarters of them detected once, and about a quarter sits in the top ten. The sequencing input was liver tumor tissue from sampling region 2. The receptors derive from a man aged 35 to 55 with primary liver carcinoma and hepatitis B virus infection. Both conserved end residues are part of each CDR3. The order of the fields is clone size, D gene, J gene, V gene, CDR3 DNA, CDR3 protein. A D gene is named only where the DNA matches it firmly. Clone size, where shown, is once, few, many, or a class for clones that have expanded.

NA | NA | TRBJ2-1 | TRBV29-1 | TGCAGCGGGGAGCTGATTATCAATGAGCAGTTCTTC | CSGELIINEQFF
NA | TRBD1 | TRBJ1-1 | TRBV11-2 | TGTGCCAGCGGCCGAATGGGGGGACAGGGGTTCGACGCTGAAGCTTTCTTT | CASGRMGGQGFDAEAFF
NA | TRBD1 | TRBJ1-2 | TRBV5-4 | TGTGCCAGCAGCTTGATCGGACAGGGGAGAACTAACTATGGCTACACCTTC | CASSLIGQGRTNYGYTF
NA | NA | TRBJ2-7 | TRBV21-1 | TGTGCCGGCAGCGGGGGCTCCTACGAGCAGTACTTC | CAGSGGSYEQYF
NA | TRBD2 | TRBJ2-1 | TRBV11-2 | TGTGCCAGCAGCTTTCCTCGACTAGCGGGAGAGCCCTACAATGAGCAATTATTC | CASSFPRLAGEPYNEQLF
few | TRBD2 | TRBJ2-1 | TRBV11-2 | TGTACCAGCAGCTTGGATATCGGACTAGCCATCGGTGAACAGTTCTTC | CTSSLDIGLAIGEQFF
NA | NA | TRBJ2-1 | TRBV12-3/TRBV12-4 | TGTGCCAGCAGCCCCACCCGGACAGATGACAATGAACAGTTCTTC | CASSPTRTDDNEQFF
NA | NA | TRBJ2-1 | TRBV6-4 | TGTGCCAGCAATGAAAAAGCGGGCTCCTATAATGAGCAGTTCTTC | CASNEKAGSYNEQFF
many | NA | TRBJ2-3 | TRBV5-4 | TGTGCCAGCAGCAAGACAGATACGCAGTATTTT | CASSKTDTQYF
NA | TRBD1 | TRBJ1-6 | TRBV7-3 | TGTGCCAGCAACTTATCGACAGGGGTCGGTTCACCCCTCCACTTT | CASNLSTGVGSPLHF
many | NA | TRBJ1-1 | TRBV29-1 | TGCAGCGTTGGTGGGGGGGACACTGAAGCTTTCTTT | CSVGGGDTEAFF
NA | NA | TRBJ2-3 | TRBV13 | TGTGCCAGCAGCTTAGAGAATGCAGATGCGCAGTATTTT | CASSLENADAQYF
many | TRBD2 | TRBJ2-3 | TRBV28 | TGTGCCAGCGAAACTAGCGAGACAGATACGCAGTATTTT | CASETSETDTQYF
NA | NA | TRBJ2-6 | TRBV2 | TGTGTCAGCAGTGACATCTTTGGGGCCAACGTCCTGACTTTC | CVSSDIFGANVLTF
NA | NA | TRBJ1-1 | TRBV7-8 | TGTGCCAGCAGTCAAGGGGGGGGGGGCACTGAAGCTCTCTTT | CASSQGGGGTEALF
few | NA | TRBJ2-2 | TRBV10-1 | TGCGCCAGCGGTGAGTCATCGCAGTACGCTGGGGAGCTGTTTTTC | CASGESSQYAGELFF
NA | NA | TRBJ1-1 | TRBV12-3/TRBV12-4 | TGTACCAACAATCAAAGTTCCCGGGGGACTGAAGCTTTCTTT | CTNNQSSRGTEAFF
NA | NA | TRBJ2-2 | TRBV6-5 | TGTGCCAGTAGTTCTACAGGAGGCACCGGGGGGCTGTTTTTT | CASSSTGGTGGLFF
NA | TRBD1 | TRBJ2-3 | TRBV10-3 | TGTGTCATCAGTGAGTCTACAGGGGTTCCCACAGGTACGCAGTATTTT | CVISESTGVPTGTQYF
NA | NA | TRBJ2-2 | TRBV6-6 | TGTGCCAGCAGTTACCCCGGCTGTGGGGGGACGGCCTGGGAGCTGTTTTTT | CASSYPGCGGTAWELFF
NA | NA | TRBJ1-4 | TRBV6-5 | TGTGCCACCCGACGGGGAGATGAAAAACCGTTTTTT | CATRRGDEKPFF
NA | TRBD1 | TRBJ1-2 | TRBV28 | TGTGCCAGCAATATGACAGGGGGTTCGTTCTATGGCTACACCTTC | CASNMTGGSFYGYTF
few | TRBD2 | TRBJ2-1 | TRBV4-1 | TGCGCCAGCAGTCTAGCGGGAGGGTACAATGAGCAGCTCTTC | CASSLAGGYNEQLF
NA | TRBD1 | TRBJ1-2 | TRBV28 | TGTGCCAGCAGTTCCGGGACAGAGGATAAGGGCTATTGCTACACCTTC | CASSSGTEDKGYCYTF
NA | NA | TRBJ1-1 | TRBV14 | TGTGCCAACAGCCAAGGGGTCTCCCCAGTGACTGTAGCTTTCTTT | CANSQGVSPVTVAFF
NA | NA | TRBJ2-1 | TRBV4-1 | TGCGCCAGCAGCCAAGCCGGGACCAGCCTCTACAATGAGCAGTTCTTC | CASSQAGTSLYNEQFF
NA | TRBD1 | TRBJ2-6 | TRBV6-5 | TGCGCCGGCAGTCTTTGGACAGGGATGAAAGCTGGGGCCAACGTTCTGACTTTC | CAGSLWTGMKAGANVLTF
NA | TRBD2 | TRBJ2-3 | TRBV28 | TGTGCCAGCAGTTTGGTTAGCGGGAGCACAGATACGCAGTATTTT | CASSLVSGSTDTQYF
NA | TRBD1 | TRBJ2-2 | TRBV27 | TGTGCCAGCGGACCGACAGGGGAGAACACCGGGGAGCTGTTTTTT | CASGPTGENTGELFF
NA | NA | TRBJ2-4 | TRBV4-2 | TGTGCCAGCAACCAAGAAGGCGCAGGGAAGGGAATCGGAAATATTCAGTACTTC | CASNQEGAGKGIGNIQYF
NA | NA | TRBJ2-3 | TRBV11-2 | NA | CASSLVGAGSGEGTHYF
NA | NA | TRBJ2-7 | TRBV24-1 | TGTGCCACCAGTGACAGTGGACAGTTCGAGCAGTACTTC | CATSDSGQFEQYF
NA | NA | TRBJ2-7 | TRBV6-6 | TGTGCCAGCAGTGGGGGACGCACAGGGCATTACGATCAGTACTTC | CASSGGRTGHYDQYF
many | TRBD2 | TRBJ2-3 | TRBV5-4 | TGTGCCAGCAGCCCGGCGGAACTAGCGGGAGGACCTAAATTTGATACGCAGTATTTT | CASSPAELAGGPKFDTQYF
NA | NA | TRBJ1-2 | TRBV11-2 | TGTGCCAACAGAGAGAGGGACACAATCTATGGCTACACCTTC | CANRERDTIYGYTF
NA | TRBD2 | TRBJ2-3 | TRBV6-1 | TGTGCCAGCGGTGAGCCAGTTAGCGGGCCGTATAGCACAGATACGCAGTATTTT | CASGEPVSGPYSTDTQYF
many | TRBD1 | TRBJ1-6 | TRBV5-1 | TGCGCCAGCAGCTTAAGGACAGGGGTCTCACCCCTCCACTTT | CASSLRTGVSPLHF
NA | NA | TRBJ2-7 | TRBV6-1 | TGTGCCAGCAGTGAAATGGCGGTCAGGCAGTACTTC | CASSEMAVRQYF
NA | NA | TRBJ2-1 | TRBV7-2 | TGTGCCAGCAGCCCACTCCGACAAGCGGCCTACAATGAGCAGTTCTTC | CASSPLRQAAYNEQFF
NA | NA | TRBJ2-2 | TRBV29-1 | TGCAGCTACGTTTTCGACCAAACCGGGGAGCTGCTTTTT | CSYVFDQTGELLF
few | TRBD1 | TRBJ2-3 | TRBV29-1 | TGCAGCGTTGGGGTGGGACAGAGGGATGTGCAGTATTTT | CSVGVGQRDVQYF
NA | TRBD2 | TRBJ2-1 | TRBV7-9 | TGCGCCAGCAGCTATGCGGGAGGGCCAAGTGAGCAGTTCTTC | CASSYAGGPSEQFF
NA | NA | TRBJ2-2 | TRBV6-5 | TGTGCCAGCAGTTACTCGAACTCCTGGGCCGGGGAGCTGCTTTTC | CASSYSNSWAGELLF